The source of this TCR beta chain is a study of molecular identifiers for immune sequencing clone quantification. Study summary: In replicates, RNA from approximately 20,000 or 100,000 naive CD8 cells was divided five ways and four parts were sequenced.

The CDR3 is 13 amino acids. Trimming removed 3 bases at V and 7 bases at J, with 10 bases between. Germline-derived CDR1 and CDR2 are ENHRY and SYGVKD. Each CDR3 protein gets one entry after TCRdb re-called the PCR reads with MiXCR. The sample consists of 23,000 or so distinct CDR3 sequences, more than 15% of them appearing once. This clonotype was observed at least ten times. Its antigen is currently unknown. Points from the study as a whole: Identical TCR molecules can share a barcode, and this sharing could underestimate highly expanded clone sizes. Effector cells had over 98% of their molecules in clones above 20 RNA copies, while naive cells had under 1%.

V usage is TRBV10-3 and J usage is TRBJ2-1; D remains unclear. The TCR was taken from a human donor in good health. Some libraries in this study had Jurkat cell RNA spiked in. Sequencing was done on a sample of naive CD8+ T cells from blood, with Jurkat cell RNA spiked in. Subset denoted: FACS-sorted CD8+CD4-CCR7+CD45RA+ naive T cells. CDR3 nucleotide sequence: TGTGCCATCAGTGACGATCAAAAGAATGAGCAGTTCTTC. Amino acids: CAISDDQKNEQFF.